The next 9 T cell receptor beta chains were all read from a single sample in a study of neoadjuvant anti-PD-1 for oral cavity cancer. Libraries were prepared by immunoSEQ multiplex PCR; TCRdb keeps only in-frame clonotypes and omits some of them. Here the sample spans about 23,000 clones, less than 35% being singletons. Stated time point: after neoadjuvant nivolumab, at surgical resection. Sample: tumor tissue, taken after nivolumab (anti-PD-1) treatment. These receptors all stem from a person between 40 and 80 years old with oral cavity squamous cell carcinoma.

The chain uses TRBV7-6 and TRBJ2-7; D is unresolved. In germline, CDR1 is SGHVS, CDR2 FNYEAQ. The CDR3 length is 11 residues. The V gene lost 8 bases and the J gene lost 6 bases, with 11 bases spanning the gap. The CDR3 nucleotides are TGTGCCAGCTCCATTGGCGGCGAGCAGTACTTC. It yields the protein CASSIGGEQYF.

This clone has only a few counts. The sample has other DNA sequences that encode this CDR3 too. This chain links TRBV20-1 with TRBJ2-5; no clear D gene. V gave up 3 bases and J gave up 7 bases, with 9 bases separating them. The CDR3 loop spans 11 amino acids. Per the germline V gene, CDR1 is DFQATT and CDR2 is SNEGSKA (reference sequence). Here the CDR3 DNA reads TGCAGTGCTAGTGTAATCGGGACCCAGTACTTC. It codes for CSASVIGTQYF.

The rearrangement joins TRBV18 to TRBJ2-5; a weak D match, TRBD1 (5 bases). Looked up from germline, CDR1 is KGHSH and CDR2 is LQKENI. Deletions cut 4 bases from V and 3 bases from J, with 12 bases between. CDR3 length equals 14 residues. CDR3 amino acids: CASSLASREETQYF. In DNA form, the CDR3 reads TGTGCCAGCTCACTTGCGAGCAGGGAAGAGACCCAGTACTTC.

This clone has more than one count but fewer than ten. In nucleotides, the CDR3 is TGTGCCAGCAGTTACGTAGCGGGAGGCGGCGATACGCAGTATTTT. Translation: CASSYVAGGGDTQYF. The V and J genes are TRBV6-6 and TRBJ2-3; TRBD2 agrees at 10 bases. There are 15 residues in the CDR3. Germline trimming cut 2 bases from V and 6 bases from J; bases unmatched to any gene: 5. Germline V gene data show CDR1 as MNHNY and CDR2 as SVGAGI (reference sequence).

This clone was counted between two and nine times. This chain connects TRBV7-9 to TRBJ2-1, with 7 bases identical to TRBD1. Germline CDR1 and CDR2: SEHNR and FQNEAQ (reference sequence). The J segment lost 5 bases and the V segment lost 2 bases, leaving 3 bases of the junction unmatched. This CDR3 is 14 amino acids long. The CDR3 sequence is CASSLSTGDNEQFF. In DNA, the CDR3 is TGTGCCAGCAGCTTATCCACAGGGGACAATGAGCAGTTCTTC.

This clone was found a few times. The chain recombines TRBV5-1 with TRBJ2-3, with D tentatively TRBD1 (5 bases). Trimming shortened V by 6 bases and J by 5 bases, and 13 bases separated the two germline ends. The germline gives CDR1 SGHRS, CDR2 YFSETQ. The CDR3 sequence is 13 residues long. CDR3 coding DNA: TGCGCCAGCAACCAGGGTGTGGGAGATACGCAGTATTTT. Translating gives CASNQGVGDTQYF. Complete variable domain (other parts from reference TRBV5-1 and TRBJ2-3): KAGVTQTPRYLIKTRGQQVTLSCSPISGHRSVSWYQQTPGQGLQFLFEYFSETQRNKGNFPGRFSGRQFSNSRSEMNVSTLELGDSALYLCASNQGVGDTQYFGPGTRLTVL.

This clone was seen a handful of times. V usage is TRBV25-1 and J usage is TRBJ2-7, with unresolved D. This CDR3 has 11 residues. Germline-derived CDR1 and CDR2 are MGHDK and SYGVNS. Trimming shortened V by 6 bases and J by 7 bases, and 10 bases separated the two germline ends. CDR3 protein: CASRYVGEQYF. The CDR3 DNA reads TGTGCCAGCAGGTATGTAGGTGAGCAGTACTTC.

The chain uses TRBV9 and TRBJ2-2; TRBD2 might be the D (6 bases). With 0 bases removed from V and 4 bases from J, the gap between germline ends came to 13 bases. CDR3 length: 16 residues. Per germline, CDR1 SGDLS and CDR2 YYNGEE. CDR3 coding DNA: TGTGCCAGCAGCGTAGGGGGGGATCGGATCACCGGGGAGCTGTTTTTT. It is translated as CASSVGGDRITGELFF.

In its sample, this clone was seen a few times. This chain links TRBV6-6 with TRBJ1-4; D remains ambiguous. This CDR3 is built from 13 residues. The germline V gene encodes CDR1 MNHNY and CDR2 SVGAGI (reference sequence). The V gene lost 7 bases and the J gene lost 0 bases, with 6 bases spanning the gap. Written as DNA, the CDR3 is TGTGCCAGCACTGAGACAACTAATGAAAAACTGTTTTTT. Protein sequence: CASTETTNEKLFF.